The T cell receptor beta chain under discussion was sequenced for a study of T cell repertoires in cytomegalovirus infection. Overall study results and limits: Carriers of CMV and the relevant HLA type were discriminated by public TCR beta frequency.

CDR3 size: 16 residues. Looked up from germline, CDR1 is DFQATT and CDR2 is SNEGSKA (reference sequence). V was pared by 0 bases and J by 5 bases, with 16 bases between. Of note for this clonotype: Its target is not known.

TCRdb reprocessed the reads via MiXCR and lists one record per CDR3 protein. The sample has 97,000 or so distinct CDR3 sequences, approximately 15% seen once. The clonotype was recovered from a human donor in good health (CMV status not recorded). Some clones in this sample may be carry-over from other donors' samples. The chain is built from TRBV20-1 and TRBJ2-2, with no clear D. The sample was PBMCs. The DNA for the CDR3 is TGCAGTGCTAGAGATGCGGCATCCCTGGGGACCGGGGAGCTGTTTTTT. Amino acid sequence: CSARDAASLGTGELFF.